The 12 T cell receptor beta chains reported below all come from one sample, sequenced in a study of human T cells and chemical hapten exposure. The time point: patch test 2, 6 weeks after DPC sensitization. Treatment described: therapeutic diphenylcyclopropenone sensitization with weekly scalp DPC. MiXCR was run by TCRdb on the RACE reads, yielding one entry per CDR3 protein. This table has 350,000 to 400,000 distinct CDR3 sequences, over 6% appearing once. Sequenced here: whole blood, sampled in connection with sensitization to the hapten diphenylcyclopropenone (DPC). These receptors all stem from a woman aged 18 to 35 with alopecia areata. Some clones in this sample may be carry-over from other donors' samples.

This clonotype was observed a few times. The J gene is TRBJ2-1, the V gene TRBV19; TRBD2 matches 9 bases. Trimming cost V 3 bases and J 6 bases; bases outside gene matches: 6. Germline V gene sequence: CDR1 LNHDA, CDR2 SQIVND (reference sequence). The CDR3 length is 15 residues. The CDR3 here is CASSIPSGGPNEQFF. Written as DNA, the CDR3 is TGTGCCAGTAGTATCCCCAGCGGGGGGCCCAATGAGCAGTTCTTC.

As regards this clonotype: Being one base from a much bigger clone, this may be a read error. The chain combines TRBV7-9 with TRBJ1-4; tentative D call: TRBD1 (5 bases). The CDR3 is made up of 12 amino acids. Germline loops: CDR1 SEHNR, CDR2 FQNEAQ (reference sequence). The CDR3 bases are TGTGCCTGCAGCCTCAGGGATGAAAAACTGTTTTTT. Its translation: CACSLRDEKLFF.

V gene TRBV6-6 combines with J gene TRBJ1-1; D call uncertain. CDR1 is MNHNY and CDR2 is SVGAGI in the germline V gene (reference sequence). CDR3 length: 13 residues. V was clipped by 2 bases and J by 1 base, with 5 bases between them. The CDR3 here is CASSYPKNTEAFF. The CDR3 nucleotides read TGTGCCAGCAGTTACCCCAAGAACACTGAAGCTTTCTTT.

This clonotype has a handful of counts. This chain links TRBV2 with TRBJ1-5, with D possibly matching TRBD1 (5 bases). V lost 3 bases and J 3 bases, leaving 12 bases between the germline ends. CDR3 size: 15 residues. The germline gives CDR1 SNHLY, CDR2 FYNNEI. The CDR3 region is CASSDPGIINQPQHF. In DNA form, the CDR3 reads TGTGCCAGCAGTGACCCAGGGATTATCAATCAGCCCCAGCATTTT.

The gene calls are TRBV29-1 and TRBJ2-7; 10 nucleotides agree with TRBD1. Looked up from germline, CDR1 is SQVTM and CDR2 is ANQGSEA. Germline trimming cut 4 bases from V and 6 bases from J; bases unmatched to any gene: 9. CDR3 length: 14 amino acids. CDR3 protein: CSVVGGQGSVEQYF. In nucleotides, the CDR3 is TGCAGCGTTGTCGGGGGACAGGGGTCGGTCGAGCAGTACTTC.

The chain recombines TRBV7-2 with TRBJ2-3; D not certain. This CDR3 has 15 residues. The germline V gene encodes CDR1 SGHTA and CDR2 FQGNSA. The ends were cut back, 1 base at V and 4 bases at J, with 12 bases in the middle. CDR3 sequence (DNA): TGTGCCAGCAGCTTAGATAGGCGCCTGGCAGATACGCAGTATTTT. It specifies CASSLDRRLADTQYF. The whole variable domain, filled in from reference TRBV7-2 and TRBJ2-3, reads GAGVSQSPSNKVTEKGKDVELRCDPISGHTALYWYRQSLGQGLEFLIYFQGNSAPDKSGLPSDRFSAERTGGSVSTLTIQRTQQEDSAVYLCASSLDRRLADTQYFGPGTRLTVL.

This rearrangement joins TRBV7-3 to TRBJ1-1; 7 bases are a match to TRBD1. V gave up 2 bases and J gave up 2 bases; unmatched junction bases: 2. This CDR3 has 14 residues. Germline V gene sequence: CDR1 SGHTA, CDR2 FQGTGA. For the CDR3, the DNA is TGTGCCAGCAGCTTAGACAGGGCCAACACTGAAGCTTTCTTT. This gives the protein CASSLDRANTEAFF.

The chain is built from TRBV4-1 and TRBJ1-1; TRBD1 agrees at 7 bases. Trimming took 1 base from V and 4 from J; bases not matched to a gene: 9. The CDR3 length is 16 residues. The germline V gene encodes CDR1 MGHRA and CDR2 YSYEKL. This chain's CDR3 is CASSQVIQGYGTEAFF. The CDR3 DNA is TGCGCCAGCAGCCAAGTTATACAGGGGTACGGCACTGAAGCTTTCTTT.

This clonotype was seen ten or more times. The chain is built from TRBV6-6 and TRBJ2-7; D not certain. Germline CDR1 is MNHNY and CDR2 is SVGAGI (reference sequence). The V end lost 2 bases, the J end lost 5 bases, and 10 bases lay between the germline ends. The CDR3 is made up of 13 amino acids. CDR3 loop: CASSYPAKNEQYF. Here the CDR3 DNA reads TGTGCCAGCAGTTACCCGGCTAAGAACGAGCAGTACTTC.

The chain has TRBV7-2 and TRBJ1-6; D perhaps matches TRBD1 (6 bases). Germline CDR1 and CDR2: SGHTA and FQGNSA. The CDR3 is 17 residues long. V lost 3 bases, J lost 7 bases, and 19 bases lay in between. CDR3 coding DNA: TGTGCCAGCAGCTTTTTGGGAACAGGGTCTCTCAATTCACCCCTCCACTTT. Amino acid sequence: CASSFLGTGSLNSPLHF. The full variable domain, with the rest looked up from reference TRBV7-2 and TRBJ1-6, is GAGVSQSPSNKVTEKGKDVELRCDPISGHTALYWYRQSLGQGLEFLIYFQGNSAPDKSGLPSDRFSAERTGGSVSTLTIQRTQQEDSAVYLCASSFLGTGSLNSPLHFGNGTRLTVT.

This chain links TRBV27 with TRBJ2-1; TRBD2 agrees at 7 bases. The germline CDR1 and CDR2 sequences are MNHEY and SMNVEV (reference sequence). J gave up 0 bases and V 8 bases, and 10 bases lay outside the gene matches. The CDR3 has 16 residues. As DNA, the CDR3 is TGTGCCAGCTCTTGGGGAGGGGTAAGCTCCTACAATGAGCAGTTCTTC. It encodes CASSWGGVSSYNEQFF.

The genes are TRBV7-9 and TRBJ2-7, with D possibly being TRBD1 (5 bases). This CDR3 is built from 13 residues. Germline V gene data show CDR1 as SEHNR and CDR2 as FQNEAQ (reference sequence). The ends were cut back, 11 bases at V and 3 bases at J, with 17 bases in the middle. The CDR3 reads CAVDTRAGYEQYF. In DNA, the CDR3 is TGTGCCGTTGACACCAGGGCAGGCTACGAGCAGTACTTC.